This T cell receptor (beta chain) was found in a study of Graves' ophthalmopathy and Graves' hyperthyroidism. Overall study results and limits: With approximately 88% sensitivity and 81.08% specificity, a 13-signature model separated ophthalmopathy from stable hyperthyroidism. The blood repertoire also included most expanded thyroid clonotypes above 0.001 frequency.

Amplified material comprised TCR beta CDR3 regions derived from RNA transcripts. The library came from an HTBI-primed first-round RT-PCR and a second-round multiplex PCR. From the multiplex PCR reads, TCRdb called clonotypes with MiXCR, one entry per CDR3 protein. The sample shows around 1.1 million distinct CDR3 sequences, about two fifths of them seen only once. This clonotype was found many times. Its antigen remains unknown. The source is an adult man with Graves' hyperthyroidism. The sample taken for sequencing was peripheral blood or thyroid tissue (not recorded which).

The CDR3 sequence: CASSSTGTLSWAFF. As DNA, the CDR3 is TGTGCCAGCAGCTCAACCGGGACACTCTCCTGGGCTTTCTTT. This chain connects TRBV7-8 to TRBJ1-1; maybe TRBD1 (6 bases). Trimming left V 4 bases short and J 11 bases short, with 20 bases between. This CDR3 spans 14 amino acids. Germline V gene lookup returns CDR1 SGHVS and CDR2 FQNEAQ.